The 24 T cell receptor beta chains below were found in one sample sequenced in a study of long-term antiretroviral therapy in people with HIV. A v3.0 immunoSEQ assay was performed at survey level. Profiling relied on immunoSEQ multiplex PCR, and the TCRdb table lists in-frame clones only, not all of them. The data show around 27,000 clones, approximately 80% seen once. The source was unsorted PBMCs, collected 1.1 years before starting antiretroviral therapy. These receptors originate from a woman aged 25 to 39 with HIV.

The rearrangement uses TRBV5-6 and TRBJ2-2; possibly TRBD1 or TRBD2 for D (5 bases each). This CDR3 has 16 residues. The V gene lost 4 bases and the J gene lost 0 bases, with 13 bases spanning the gap. Germline assignment: CDR1 SGHDT and CDR2 YYEEEE. CDR3 sequence (DNA): TGTGCCAGCAGCAACAACGGGGCAACGAACACCGGGGAGCTGTTTTTT. It is translated as CASSNNGATNTGELFF.

The J gene is TRBJ2-5, the V gene TRBV5-1; tentatively, D is TRBD1 (5 bases). This CDR3 region has 15 residues. In germline, CDR1 is SGHRS, CDR2 YFSETQ. V was clipped by 1 base and J by 3 bases, with 13 bases between them. CDR3 in DNA: TGCGCCAGCAGCTTGCAGGGTAGGTTCGAAGAGACCCAGTACTTC. Translated, it gives CASSLQGRFEETQYF.

The rearrangement links TRBV30 to TRBJ2-6; D may be TRBD2 (5 bases). Trimming stripped 3 bases from V and 0 bases from J, with 6 bases between. In germline, CDR1 is GTSNPN, CDR2 SVGIG (reference sequence). This CDR3 region has 14 residues. The CDR3 here is CAWSGVSGANVLTF. CDR3 DNA sequence: TGTGCCTGGAGCGGGGTCTCTGGGGCCAACGTCCTGACTTTC.

The chain links TRBV9 to TRBJ2-3, with TRBD1 matching 7 bases. Looked up from germline, CDR1 is SGDLS and CDR2 is YYNGEE. J was trimmed by 0 bases and V by 4 bases; bases with no gene match: 8. The CDR3 has 16 amino acids. CDR3 amino acids: CASSPRDSQSTDTQYF. CDR3 nucleotide sequence: TGTGCCAGCAGCCCAAGGGACAGCCAGAGCACAGATACGCAGTATTTT.

V and J are TRBV7-3 and TRBJ1-3; D possibly corresponds to TRBD1 (5 bases). Between the trimmed V and J ends, which lost 1 base and 4 bases, there was a span of 29 bases. The CDR3 sequence is 21 residues long. The germline V gene encodes CDR1 SGHTA and CDR2 FQGTGA. The CDR3 is CASSLMPTGRPGPRAGNTIYF. The CDR3 bases are TGTGCCAGCAGCTTAATGCCCACCGGACGTCCGGGACCGAGGGCGGGAAACACCATATATTTT.

The chain recombines TRBV11-1 with TRBJ2-1, with 8 nucleotides matching TRBD2. The V and J ends lost 7 bases and 0 bases, in that order; junction bases with no gene match: 11. Germline V CDR1 and CDR2: SGHAT, FQDESV (reference sequence). The CDR3 loop spans 17 amino acids. The CDR3 protein is CASTRQRGRSSYNEQFF. In DNA, the CDR3 is TGTGCCAGCACCCGCCAGCGGGGGAGGAGCTCCTACAATGAGCAGTTCTTC.

The CDR3 DNA is TGTGCCAGCACCCTGTCCCCCACAGATACGCAGTATTTT. Translating gives CASTLSPTDTQYF. The chain is built from TRBV27 and TRBJ2-3; no clear D. V lost 7 bases to trimming and J lost 2 bases, with 10 bases between them. The CDR3 has 13 amino acids. Germline V gene sequence: CDR1 MNHEY, CDR2 SMNVEV (reference sequence).

This chain uses TRBV29-1 with TRBJ1-1; the D gene is possibly TRBD1 (6 bases). V was pared by 3 bases and J by 4 bases, with 9 bases between. Germline V gives CDR1 SQVTM, CDR2 ANQGSEA. The CDR3 contains 12 residues. The CDR3 sequence: CSVDRGGTEAFF. The DNA for the CDR3 is TGCAGCGTTGATAGGGGGGGCACTGAAGCTTTCTTT. The entire variable domain, with the rest obtained from reference TRBV29-1 and TRBJ1-1, is as follows: SAVISQKPSRDICQRGTSLTIQCQVDSQVTMMFWYRQQPGQSLTLIATANQGSEATYESGFVIDKFPISRPNLTFSTLTVSNMSPEDSSIYLCSVDRGGTEAFFGQGTRLTVV.

The chain employs TRBV29-1 and TRBJ2-2, with TRBD2 as a possible D gene (5 bases). The CDR3 extends over 14 amino acids. Trimming pared 7 bases from V and 5 bases from J, leaving 17 bases between. Germline lookup yields CDR1 SQVTM and CDR2 ANQGSEA. For the CDR3, the DNA is TGCAGCGCCCCCGGGTCCCGGGGTACCGGGGAGCTGTTTTTT. Translating it yields CSAPGSRGTGELFF.

The V gene is TRBV4-1, the J gene TRBJ2-3; TRBD2 matches at 14 bases. Losses at the gene ends were 0 bases for V and 1 base for J; bases not matched to a gene: 3. The CDR3 length is 18 residues. The germline V gene has CDR1 MGHRA and CDR2 YSYEKL. For the CDR3, the DNA is TGCGCCAGCAGCCAAGATCTGACTAGCGGGGGGGGCACAGATACGCAGTATTTT. It encodes CASSQDLTSGGGTDTQYF.

This clone was seen just once. The J gene is TRBJ2-3, the V gene TRBV5-6, with TRBD1 as a possible D gene (6 bases). This CDR3 contains 17 residues. CDR1 SGHDT and CDR2 YYEEEE come from the germline V gene. Between the trimmed V and J ends, which lost 1 base and 4 bases, there was a span of 19 bases. This CDR3 reads CASSLRGNGRGADTQYF. CDR3 nucleotides: TGTGCCAGCAGCTTGAGGGGGAATGGTAGGGGCGCAGATACGCAGTATTTT. The full variable domain, completed using reference TRBV5-6 and TRBJ2-3, is DAGVTQSPTHLIKTRGQQVTLRCSPKSGHDTVSWYQQALGQGPQFIFQYYEEEERQRGNFPDRFSGHQFPNYSSELNVNALLLGDSALYLCASSLRGNGRGADTQYFGPGTRLTVL.

This sequence joins TRBV2 and TRBJ1-4; D call uncertain. With 4 bases removed from V and 0 bases from J, the gap between germline ends came to 18 bases. Germline V gene lookup returns CDR1 SNHLY and CDR2 FYNNEI. The CDR3 length is 18 residues. CDR3 in amino acids: CASSGLDGAIATNEKLFF. The CDR3 coding sequence is TGTGCCAGCAGTGGGTTGGACGGTGCAATTGCAACTAATGAAAAACTGTTTTTT.

The chain recombines TRBV18 with TRBJ2-1; 9 bases agree with TRBD1. J gave up 4 bases and V 7 bases, and 5 bases lay outside the gene matches. Germline CDR1 reads KGHSH; CDR2 reads LQKENI. The CDR3 length is 14 residues. In DNA form, the CDR3 reads TGTGCCAGCTGTACCGGGACAGGGTACAATGAGCAGTTCTTC. It translates to CASCTGTGYNEQFF.

The rearrangement joins TRBV5-1 to TRBJ2-1, with 7 bases lining up with TRBD1. V dropped 6 bases and J dropped 6; count of bases not matched to a gene: 6. The CDR3 totals 13 residues. Germline V gene data show CDR1 as SGHRS and CDR2 as YFSETQ. This chain's CDR3 is CASMMTGFNEQFF. As DNA, the CDR3 is TGCGCCAGCATGATGACAGGGTTCAATGAGCAGTTCTTC.

This rearrangement joins TRBV11-2 to TRBJ1-2, with TRBD1 matching over 8 bases. Germline CDR1 reads SGHAT; CDR2 reads FQNNGV. The V segment lost 5 bases and the J segment 8 bases; nucleotides outside the gene matches: 10. The CDR3 has 14 residues. CDR3 loop: CASSRQDRASGYTF. Here the CDR3 DNA reads TGTGCCAGCAGCCGACAGGACAGGGCCTCCGGCTACACCTTC.

The V call is TRBV11-2, the J call TRBJ1-2, with 8 bases matching TRBD1. V trimming: 5 bases; J trimming: 4 bases; junction bases outside the gene matches: 6. Germline CDR1 SGHAT, CDR2 FQNNGV. This CDR3 contains 14 residues. The CDR3 DNA is TGTGCCAGCAGCCACCCGACAGGGGCCTATGGCTACACCTTC. This codes for CASSHPTGAYGYTF.

This clone appeared a few times. The chain recombines TRBV2 with TRBJ2-2; D gene unclear. V was cut by 4 bases and J by 0 bases, with 3 bases left in between. Germline lookup yields CDR1 SNHLY and CDR2 FYNNEI. The CDR3 sequence is 13 residues long. The CDR3 here is CASSAANTGELFF. As DNA, the CDR3 is TGTGCCAGCAGTGCGGCGAACACCGGGGAGCTGTTTTTT. The whole variable domain, filled in from reference TRBV2 and TRBJ2-2, reads EPEVTQTPSHQVTQMGQEVILRCVPISNHLYFYWYRQILGQKVEFLVSFYNNEISEKSEIFDDQFSVERPDGSNFTLKIRSTKLEDSAMYFCASSAANTGELFFGEGSRLTVL.

V is TRBV19 and J is TRBJ2-5; the D is unclear. Trimming pared 5 bases from V and 5 bases from J, leaving 12 bases between. There are 13 residues in the CDR3. Germline V gene sequence: CDR1 LNHDA, CDR2 SQIVND (reference sequence). The CDR3, as DNA: TGTGCCAGTAGTCCCTCCATTCGGGAGACCCAGTACTTC. Translated, it gives CASSPSIRETQYF.

J is TRBJ2-1 and V is TRBV14; the D gene is possibly TRBD1 (5 bases). CDR1 and CDR2 from the germline V gene are SGHDN and FVKESK. The CDR3 loop spans 14 amino acids. Trimming pared 4 bases from V and 6 bases from J, leaving 13 bases between. Written as DNA, the CDR3 is TGTGCCAGCAGCCTCTCGAAGGGGCGCAATGAGCAGTTCTTC. This codes for CASSLSKGRNEQFF. Combining the CDR3 with reference TRBV14 and TRBJ2-1 gives the whole variable domain EAGVTQFPSHSVIEKGQTVTLRCDPISGHDNLYWYRRVMGKEIKFLLHFVKESKQDESGMPNNRFLAERTGGTYSTLKVQPAELEDSGVYFCASSLSKGRNEQFFGPGTRLTVL.

The V and J genes are TRBV5-1 and TRBJ2-7, with D tentatively TRBD1 (7 bases). The germline V gene has CDR1 SGHRS and CDR2 YFSETQ. V was clipped by 4 bases and J by 0 bases, with 11 bases between them. This CDR3 region has 14 residues. The CDR3 here is CASSRGTDSYEQYF. Written as DNA, the CDR3 is TGCGCCAGCAGCCGGGGGACAGACTCCTACGAGCAGTACTTC. The entire variable domain, with the rest obtained from reference TRBV5-1 and TRBJ2-7, is as follows: KAGVTQTPRYLIKTRGQQVTLSCSPISGHRSVSWYQQTPGQGLQFLFEYFSETQRNKGNFPGRFSGRQFSNSRSEMNVSTLELGDSALYLCASSRGTDSYEQYFGPGTRLTVT.

This clone occurred once. This chain uses TRBV7-8 with TRBJ2-7, with 9 bases identical to TRBD1. V dropped 4 bases and J dropped 2; count of bases not matched to a gene: 3. This CDR3 comprises 14 residues. Germline V gene sequence: CDR1 SGHVS, CDR2 FQNEAQ. This CDR3 is CASSSWTGAYEQYF. As DNA, the CDR3 is TGTGCCAGCAGCTCCTGGACAGGGGCCTACGAGCAGTACTTC.

V usage is TRBV6-4 and J usage is TRBJ2-1; possible D gene TRBD2, 6 bases. The germline V gene encodes CDR1 MRHNA and CDR2 SNTAGT. The CDR3 is made up of 14 amino acids. Trimming stripped 3 bases from V and 8 bases from J, with 14 bases between. The CDR3 region has the DNA TGTGCCAGCAGTGAGGAAGAGGGGACTCATGAGCAGTTCTTC. It yields the protein CASSEEEGTHEQFF.

This chain uses TRBV7-9 with TRBJ1-1, with D uncertain. Germline CDR1 is SEHNR and CDR2 is FQNEAQ (reference sequence). This CDR3 has 13 residues. With 5 bases removed from V and 3 bases from J, the gap between germline ends came to 10 bases. Written as DNA, the CDR3 is TGTGCCAGCAGCCCCTCCTGGGACACTGAAGCTTTCTTT. This codes for CASSPSWDTEAFF. Filled out from reference TRBV7-9 and TRBJ1-1, the complete variable domain reads DTGVSQNPRHKITKRGQNVTFRCDPISEHNRLYWYRQTLGQGPEFLTYFQNEAQLEKSRLLSDRFSAERPKGSFSTLEIQRTEQGDSAMYLCASSPSWDTEAFFGQGTRLTVV.

The chain employs TRBV30 and TRBJ2-1; 7 nucleotides align to TRBD2. The CDR3 is 11 amino acids. From germline, CDR1 is GTSNPN and CDR2 SVGIG (reference sequence). With V trimmed by 7 bases and J by 7 bases, 4 bases remained unmatched. DNA for the CDR3: TGTGCCTTATCTAGCGGTAATGAGCAGTTCTTC. Protein product: CALSSGNEQFF. Using reference TRBV30 and TRBJ2-1 for the parts outside the CDR3, the full variable domain is SQTIHQWPATLVQPVGSPLSLECTVEGTSNPNLYWYRQAAGRGLQLLFYSVGIGQISSEVPQNLSASRPQDRQFILSSKKLLLSDSGFYLCALSSGNEQFFGPGTRLTVL.